A selection of T cell receptor beta chains follows, all from one sample in a study of Ad26.COV2.S vaccination and SARS-CoV-2 variants. The data were produced by immunoSEQ multiplex PCR, yet TCRdb's version contains in-frame clones alone and is incomplete. The table includes fewer than 800,000 clones, approximately 88% detected once. Sequencing was performed on peripheral blood, taken in a trial of Ad26.COV2.S vaccine versus placebo. These receptors originate from a person aged 18-60 years who received the Ad26.COV2.S COVID-19 vaccine or a placebo. CDR3s include the opening cysteine and the closing phenylalanine or tryptophan. D genes are given only for firm matches.

d_call | j_call | v_call | cdr3_aa
- | TRBJ2-2 | TRBV5-5 | CASSLIANTGELFF
TRBD2 | TRBJ2-2 | TRBV6-6 | CASSYPGLAGEGDTGELFF
- | TRBJ2-1 | TRBV7-3 | CASSSTGYEQFF
TRBD1 | TRBJ2-2 | TRBV5-1 | CASSPGQLNTGELFF
- | TRBJ2-1 | TRBV3-1/TRBV3-2 | CASSYTPGEQFF
- | TRBJ1-2 | TRBV19 | CASRLTEEYGYTF
- | TRBJ2-7 | TRBV7-9 | CASRRGLGEQYF
- | TRBJ1-3 | TRBV6-6 | CASSYSYSASGNTIYF
TRBD1 | TRBJ1-6 | TRBV30 | CACRRDSNSPLHF
TRBD2 | TRBJ2-3 | TRBV7-9 | CASSLAGATTDTQYF
TRBD2 | TRBJ2-1 | TRBV7-8 | CASSLRGSGRASSYNEQFF
- | TRBJ1-1 | TRBV6-5 | CASREVEAFF
- | TRBJ1-2 | TRBV7-6 | CASSISTGGDGYTF
- | TRBJ2-5 | TRBV6-2/TRBV6-3 | CASSYSDGEETQYF
TRBD1 | TRBJ2-1 | TRBV18 | CASSPNPGTGGRNEQFF
TRBD1 | TRBJ1-1 | TRBV3-1/TRBV3-2 | CASSHEDRGRGAFF
- | TRBJ1-2 | TRBV27 | CASSFIAGTPGYTF
TRBD1 | TRBJ1-3 | TRBV18 | CASSPGTGKRGGNTIYF
- | TRBJ2-1 | TRBV7-2 | CASSLGPDNEQFF
- | TRBJ1-1 | TRBV18 | CASSPPSGTRTEAFF
- | TRBJ2-2 | TRBV7-3 | CASSASLPGELFF
TRBD1 | TRBJ2-1 | TRBV5-1 | CASRRDRANEQFF
- | TRBJ1-2 | TRBV7-9 | CASSFGGDGYTF
TRBD2 | TRBJ2-1 | TRBV27 | CASSSSGTSGNNEQFF
TRBD1 | TRBJ2-3 | TRBV4-3 | CASSQEWGQDVTDTQYF
- | TRBJ1-5 | TRBV7-2 | CASSFVQGGNQPQHF